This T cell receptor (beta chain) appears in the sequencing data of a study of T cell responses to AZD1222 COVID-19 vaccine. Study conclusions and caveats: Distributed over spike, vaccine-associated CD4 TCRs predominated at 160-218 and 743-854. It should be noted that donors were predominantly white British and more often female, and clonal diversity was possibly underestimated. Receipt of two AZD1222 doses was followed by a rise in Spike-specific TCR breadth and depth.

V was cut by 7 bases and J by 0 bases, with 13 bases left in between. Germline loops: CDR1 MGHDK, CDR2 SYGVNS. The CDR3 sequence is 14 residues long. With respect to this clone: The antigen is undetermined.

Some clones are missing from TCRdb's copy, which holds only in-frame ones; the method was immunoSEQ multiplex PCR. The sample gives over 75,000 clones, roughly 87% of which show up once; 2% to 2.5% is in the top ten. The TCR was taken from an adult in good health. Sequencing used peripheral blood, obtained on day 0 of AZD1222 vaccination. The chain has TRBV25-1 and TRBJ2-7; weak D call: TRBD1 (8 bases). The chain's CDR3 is CASKRDRCSYEQYF. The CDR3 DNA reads TGTGCCAGCAAGCGGGACAGGTGCTCCTACGAGCAGTACTTC.